Listed here are 6 T cell receptor beta chains from one sample, sequenced in a study of cytomegalovirus exposure and HLA in healthy donors. PCR involved 60 Vbeta and 13 Jbeta primers. Sequencing used immunoSEQ multiplex PCR; TCRdb keeps in-frame clones, though not all of them. The top ten clones hold approximately 0.62% of a sample with 210,000 or so clones, just under 85% of them seen once. Material: PBMCs. The receptors were gathered from a woman aged 40 to 50 in good health and CMV-seronegative.

This clone was counted a few times. The rearrangement joins TRBV7-2 to TRBJ2-3, with 7 bases matching TRBD1. Germline trimming cut 3 bases from V and 6 bases from J; bases unmatched to any gene: 9. The V gene's germline CDR1 is SGHTA and CDR2 FQGNSA. CDR3 length: 15 residues. CDR3: CASSFRTGAGDTQYF. The CDR3 bases are TGTGCCAGCAGCTTTCGAACAGGGGCTGGGGATACGCAGTATTTT.

The gene calls are TRBV30 and TRBJ1-2; 9 positions agree with TRBD1. The V and J ends lost 2 bases and 7 bases, in that order; junction bases with no gene match: 11. Germline V lookup: CDR1 GTSNPN, CDR2 SVGIG (reference sequence). This CDR3 is 15 amino acids long. CDR3 in DNA: TGTGCCTGGAGTCCTCCGGGACAGGGCTTGGGTGGCTACACCTTC. Its translation: CAWSPPGQGLGGYTF.

This sequence joins TRBV6-1 and TRBJ2-1, with 11 bases identical to TRBD2. The germline gives CDR1 MNHNS, CDR2 SASEGT. The trim removed 4 bases at V and 3 bases at J, leaving 2 bases unmatched. This CDR3 has 15 amino acids. CDR3 region: CASSVGTSGYNEQFF. In DNA, the CDR3 is TGTGCCAGCAGTGTAGGGACTAGCGGCTACAATGAGCAGTTCTTC.

This chain connects TRBV15 to TRBJ2-5; 7 bases match TRBD1. Unmatched junction bases numbered 13, after V lost 5 bases and J lost 4 bases. This CDR3 comprises 16 residues. CDR1 and CDR2 (germline): LNHNV, YYDKDF (reference sequence). CDR3 sequence reads: CATSSRQGLLGETQYF. Written as DNA, the CDR3 is TGTGCCACCAGCTCGAGACAGGGTCTTTTGGGAGAGACCCAGTACTTC.

The V and J genes are TRBV7-9 and TRBJ2-3, with 8 bases lining up with TRBD1. The CDR3 has 15 amino acids. In germline, CDR1 is SEHNR, CDR2 FQNEAQ (reference sequence). The J segment lost 4 bases and the V segment lost 5 bases, leaving 8 bases of the junction unmatched. The CDR3 bases are TGTGCCAGCAGCCAAAGGACAGGGCGGGCAGATACGCAGTATTTT. It encodes CASSQRTGRADTQYF.

The J gene is TRBJ1-5, the V gene TRBV10-3; D call uncertain. The germline V and J ends were trimmed by 0 bases and 2 bases, with 8 bases remaining between them. CDR3 size: 15 residues. Per germline, CDR1 ENHRY and CDR2 SYGVKD. The DNA of the CDR3 is TGTGCCATCAGTGAGTCGCCCCGGGGCAATCAGCCCCAGCATTTT. Its translation is CAISESPRGNQPQHF.